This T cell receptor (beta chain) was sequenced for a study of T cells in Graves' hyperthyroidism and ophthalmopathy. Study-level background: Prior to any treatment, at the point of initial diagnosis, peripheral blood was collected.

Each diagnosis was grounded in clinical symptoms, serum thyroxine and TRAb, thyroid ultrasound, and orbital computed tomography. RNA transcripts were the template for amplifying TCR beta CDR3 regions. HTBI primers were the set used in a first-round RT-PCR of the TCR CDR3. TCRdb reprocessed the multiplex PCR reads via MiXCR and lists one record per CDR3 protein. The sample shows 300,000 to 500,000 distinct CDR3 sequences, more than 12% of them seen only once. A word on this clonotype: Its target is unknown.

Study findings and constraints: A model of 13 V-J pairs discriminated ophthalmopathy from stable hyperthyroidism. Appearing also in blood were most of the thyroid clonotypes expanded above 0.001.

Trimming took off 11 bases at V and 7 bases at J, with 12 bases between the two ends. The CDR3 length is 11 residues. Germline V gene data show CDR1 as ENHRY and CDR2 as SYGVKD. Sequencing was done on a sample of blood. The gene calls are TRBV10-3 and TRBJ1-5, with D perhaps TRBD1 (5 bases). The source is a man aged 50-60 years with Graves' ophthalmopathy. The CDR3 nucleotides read TGTGCCGCCGGGGGGGTCCAGCCCCAGCATTTT. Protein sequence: CAAGGVQPQHF.